Presented here are 17 T cell receptor beta chains from one specimen sequenced in a study of cytomegalovirus exposure and HLA in healthy donors. PCR employed 60 Vbeta and 13 Jbeta primers. The repertoire was sequenced with immunoSEQ multiplex PCR; TCRdb's copy has only in-frame clones and lacks some. The ten most abundant clones cover 15% of a sample with 80,000 to 95,000 clones. Sequencing was performed on PBMCs. These receptors were obtained from a man aged 50-59 years in good health and CMV-seropositive.

The chain employs TRBV18 and TRBJ1-1; tentatively, D is TRBD1 (6 bases). V lost 5 bases to trimming and J lost 1 base, with 17 bases between them. In germline, CDR1 is KGHSH, CDR2 LQKENI. This CDR3 is 16 amino acids long. The CDR3 sequence is CASSSRDRGGNTEAFF. The CDR3 DNA reads as TGTGCCAGCTCATCCAGGGACCGAGGGGGGAACACTGAAGCTTTCTTT.

The chain employs TRBV7-6 and TRBJ2-3; 13 nucleotides align to TRBD2. Trimming removed 8 bases from V and 4 bases from J; junction bases left unmatched: 0. Germline V gene data show CDR1 as SGHVS and CDR2 as FNYEAQ. This CDR3 is built from 13 residues. CDR3 DNA sequence: TGTGCCAGCGGACTAGCGGGAGCAGATACGCAGTATTTT. Encoded protein: CASGLAGADTQYF.

The V call is TRBV9, the J call TRBJ1-1, with D possibly TRBD1 on 5 matching bases. Trimming pared 4 bases from V and 3 bases from J, leaving 28 bases between. The CDR3 contains 19 residues. The V gene's germline CDR1 is SGDLS and CDR2 YYNGEE. The CDR3 nucleotides read TGTGCCAGCAGCCACCAAACGGGGGATGTCGACCTTTTTGACACTGAAGCTTTCTTT. Protein product: CASSHQTGDVDLFDTEAFF. Variable domain in full (rest from reference TRBV9 and TRBJ1-1): DSGVTQTPKHLITATGQRVTLRCSPRSGDLSVYWYQQSLDQGLQFLIQYYNGEERAKGNILERFSAQQFPDLHSELNLSSLELGDSALYFCASSHQTGDVDLFDTEAFFGQGTRLTVV.

Comment on this clone: At one of its ends the junction is not consistent with the germline gene, which may arise from a read error. The rearrangement joins TRBV7-6 to TRBJ2-7; tentatively, D is TRBD2 (6 bases). CDR1 and CDR2 from the germline V gene are SGHVS and FNYEAQ. The CDR3 extends over 14 amino acids. CDR3 amino acids: CASSTRDSSSEQYF. CDR3 DNA: TGTGCCAGCAGCACTCGGGACTCTTCCTCCGAGCAGTACTTC.

V and J are TRBV4-3 and TRBJ1-3; 7 positions match TRBD1. J gave up 4 bases and V 1 base, and 7 bases lay outside the gene matches. CDR3 size: 16 residues. Looked up from germline, CDR1 is LGHNA and CDR2 is YSLEER. DNA of the CDR3: TGCGCCAGCAGCCAAGCGGACAGGTACATAGGAAACACCATATATTTT. Translation: CASSQADRYIGNTIYF.

This rearrangement joins TRBV6-5 to TRBJ2-1; 9 bases match TRBD2. Trimming removed 5 bases from V and 8 bases from J; junction bases left unmatched: 10. The CDR3 has 15 amino acids. Germline V gives CDR1 MNHEY, CDR2 SVGAGI. The DNA for the CDR3 is TGTGCCAGCAGTCCAAATAGCGGGAGTCTCTATGAGCAGTTCTTC. It codes for CASSPNSGSLYEQFF.

The J gene is TRBJ2-5, the V gene TRBV30; D possibly corresponds to TRBD2 (5 bases). The V end lost 3 bases, the J end lost 2 bases, and 10 bases lay between the germline ends. The CDR3 extends over 13 amino acids. Germline values: CDR1 GTSNPN, CDR2 SVGIG (reference sequence). The CDR3 DNA reads TGTGCCTGGAGCCTAGCCCAACAAGAGACCCAGTACTTC. As protein: CAWSLAQQETQYF.

This chain uses TRBV30 with TRBJ1-2; no firm D call. Germline CDR1 GTSNPN, CDR2 SVGIG (reference sequence). CDR3 size: 15 residues. The germline V and J ends were trimmed by 4 bases and 0 bases, with 15 bases remaining between them. The CDR3 region is CAWNSPLSSNYGYTF. Here the CDR3 DNA reads TGTGCCTGGAATTCGCCCCTTAGCTCTAACTATGGCTACACCTTC. Supplemented by reference TRBV30 and TRBJ1-2, the full variable domain reads SQTIHQWPATLVQPVGSPLSLECTVEGTSNPNLYWYRQAAGRGLQLLFYSVGIGQISSEVPQNLSASRPQDRQFILSSKKLLLSDSGFYLCAWNSPLSSNYGYTFGSGTRLTVV.

The chain joins TRBV28 to TRBJ2-6, with D perhaps matching TRBD1 (6 bases). Germline CDR1 MDHEN, CDR2 SYDVKM. The germline V and J ends were trimmed by 6 bases and 0 bases, with 12 bases remaining between them. The CDR3 contains 16 residues. The CDR3 DNA sequence: TGTGCCAGCAGCCCGGACAGACCCTCTGGGGCCAACGTCCTGACTTTC. Protein product: CASSPDRPSGANVLTF.

The chain joins TRBV19 to TRBJ2-1; tentatively, D is TRBD2 (6 bases). This CDR3 region has 14 residues. In germline, CDR1 is LNHDA, CDR2 SQIVND (reference sequence). The CDR3 sequence: CATNSGSSYNEQFF. The CDR3, as DNA: TGTGCTACCAATAGCGGAAGCTCCTACAATGAGCAGTTCTTC.

The chain couples TRBV9 to TRBJ2-2; no firm D call. V gave up 0 bases and J gave up 4 bases, with 7 bases separating them. The CDR3 is made up of 14 amino acids. Looked up from germline, CDR1 is SGDLS and CDR2 is YYNGEE. In DNA form, the CDR3 reads TGTGCCAGCAGCGTAGAAGCGATCACCGGGGAGCTGTTTTTT. As protein: CASSVEAITGELFF.

V and J are TRBV7-3 and TRBJ1-6; TRBD1 matches at 7 bases. Per germline, CDR1 SGHTA and CDR2 FQGTGA. CDR3 size: 15 residues. With 3 bases clipped from V and 6 bases from J, the junction kept 5 bases outside the gene matches. The CDR3 DNA follows: TGTGCCAGCAGCTTCAGGGGACAGCCTAATTCACCCCTCCACTTT. As protein: CASSFRGQPNSPLHF.

The chain couples TRBV18 to TRBJ2-7; 7 bases line up with TRBD2. V shed 5 bases, J shed 3 bases, and the junction held 4 bases outside the gene matches. The germline V gene encodes CDR1 KGHSH and CDR2 LQKENI. The CDR3 covers 13 residues. Written as DNA, the CDR3 is TGTGCCAGCTCATCGACTAGCAGCTACGAGCAGTACTTC. The encoded protein is CASSSTSSYEQYF.

The J gene is TRBJ1-3, the V gene TRBV18; D is undetermined. The CDR3 extends over 13 amino acids. Looked up from germline, CDR1 is KGHSH and CDR2 is LQKENI. The V gene lost 6 bases and the J gene lost 4 bases, with 10 bases spanning the gap. The CDR3 reads CASSPASGNTIYF. DNA of the CDR3: TGTGCCAGCTCCCCAGCGTCCGGAAACACCATATATTTT.

The J gene is TRBJ2-5, the V gene TRBV18; D is unresolved. Germline V CDR1 and CDR2: KGHSH, LQKENI. V lost 0 bases and J 1 base, leaving 6 bases between the germline ends. This CDR3 contains 14 residues. CDR3 residues: CASSPPASQETQYF. The CDR3 DNA reads as TGTGCCAGCTCACCACCGGCCAGCCAAGAGACCCAGTACTTC. The complete variable domain, with remaining parts taken from reference TRBV18 and TRBJ2-5, reads NAGVMQNPRHLVRRRGQEARLRCSPMKGHSHVYWYRQLPEEGLKFMVYLQKENIIDESGMPKERFSAEFPKEGPSILRIQQVVRGDSAAYFCASSPPASQETQYFGPGTRLLVL.

Remarks on this clone: Different DNA sequences within this sample yield the same CDR3. The V and J genes are TRBV19 and TRBJ2-3, with TRBD2 identical over 8 bases. With 6 bases clipped from V and 1 base from J, the junction kept 0 bases outside the gene matches. CDR1 is LNHDA and CDR2 is SQIVND in the germline V gene (reference sequence). The CDR3 totals 13 residues. The CDR3 coding sequence is TGTGCCAGTAGACTAGCGGGCACAGATACGCAGTATTTT. It translates to CASRLAGTDTQYF.

The gene calls are TRBV6-4 and TRBJ1-1; weak D call: TRBD1 (5 bases). Germline V gives CDR1 MRHNA, CDR2 SNTAGT. Trimming removed 6 bases at V and 0 bases at J, with 11 bases between. This CDR3 region has 14 residues. In nucleotides, the CDR3 is TGTGCCAGCAGGACGGGACTCATGAACACTGAAGCTTTCTTT. Protein product: CASRTGLMNTEAFF.